These T cell receptor beta chains were read from a single sample in a study of early T cells in non-severe SARS-CoV-2 infection. TCRdb passed the 5' RACE reads through MiXCR, listing each CDR3 protein once. The sample carries approximately 31,000 distinct CDR3 sequences, roughly 5.7% recorded once. The material sequenced was whole blood. The receptors were sampled from an adult who was a healthcare worker with PCR-confirmed SARS-CoV-2 infection or an uninfected control (not recorded which). CDR3s include the opening cysteine and the closing phenylalanine or tryptophan. The D gene is left open where the match is weak. Size is stated for part of the rows, as once, few or many counts, or as a class when the clone is expanded.

D | J | size | V | CDR3 | DNA
TRBD2 | TRBJ2-3 | many | TRBV10-3 | CAISTSGSTDTQYF | TGTGCCATCAGTACTAGCGGGAGTACAGATACGCAGTATTTT
TRBD1 | TRBJ1-6 | many | TRBV30 | CAWSRTGGDNSPLHF | TGTGCCTGGAGCCGGACAGGGGGCGATAATTCACCCCTCCACTTT
TRBD2 | TRBJ2-7 | NA | TRBV5-6 | CASSLPGLDTYEQYF | TGTGCCAGCAGCCTTCCGGGACTAGACACCTACGAGCAGTACTTC
TRBD2 | TRBJ2-1 | NA | TRBV5-5 | CASSSPGGRGIF | TGTGCCAGCAGCTCCCCAGGCGGGAGAGGGATCTTC
NA | TRBJ1-5 | many | TRBV20-1 | CSASSGVGQPQHF | TGCAGTGCTAGCTCCGGGGTTGGGCAGCCCCAGCATTTT
NA | TRBJ1-1 | few | TRBV6-1 | CASSAGRPNTEAFF | TGTGCCAGCAGTGCCGGCAGGCCGAACACTGAAGCTTTCTTT
NA | TRBJ1-2 | NA | TRBV15 | CATSWGDYGYTF | TGTGCCACCAGCTGGGGCGACTATGGCTACACCTTC
NA | TRBJ2-6 | many | TRBV5-1 | CASSLWGAAGANVLTF | TGCGCCAGCAGCCTATGGGGGGCTGCTGGGGCCAACGTCCTGACTTTC
NA | TRBJ1-5 | many | TRBV9 | CASSEGLLQPQHF | TGTGCCAGCAGTGAGGGACTTCTTCAGCCCCAGCATTTT
TRBD2 | TRBJ2-3 | few | TRBV13 | CASSSPGTSITDTQYF | TGTGCCAGCAGCTCCCCCGGGACTAGCATCACAGATACGCAGTATTTT
NA | TRBJ2-1 | NA | TRBV7-8 | CASSLSEQFF | TGTGCCAGCAGCTTATCTGAGCAGTTCTTC
NA | TRBJ1-2 | many | TRBV28 | CASLQGLGYGYTF | TGTGCCAGCCTCCAGGGATTGGGCTATGGCTACACCTTC
NA | TRBJ2-3 | NA | TRBV7-9 | CASSPQSDTQYF | TGTGCCAGCAGCCCTCAGTCAGATACGCAGTATTTT
NA | TRBJ2-7 | NA | TRBV7-8 | CAGSSRREQYF | TGTGCCGGCAGCTCCCGGAGAGAGCAGTACTTC
NA | TRBJ2-3 | many | TRBV12-3/TRBV12-4 | CASSLGFQPGSDTQYF | TGTGCCAGCAGTTTAGGCTTTCAACCTGGGTCTGATACGCAGTATTTT
NA | TRBJ2-1 | NA | TRBV20-1 | CSAGRLNEQFF | TGCAGTGCTGGACGCCTCAATGAGCAGTTCTTC
NA | TRBJ2-2 | many | TRBV12-3/TRBV12-4 | CASSPRGENTGELFF | TGTGCCAGCAGCCCACGAGGGGAGAACACCGGGGAGCTGTTTTTT
NA | TRBJ2-5 | many | TRBV28 | CASSRQPDRTQYF | TGTGCCAGCAGTCGACAGCCTGACCGAACCCAGTACTTC
TRBD2 | TRBJ2-4 | NA | TRBV5-4 | CASSYRQGGESAKNIQYF | TGTGCCAGCAGCTATCGCCAGGGAGGGGAGTCAGCCAAAAACATTCAGTACTTC
TRBD2 | TRBJ2-3 | many | TRBV4-2 | CASSPTSGRSTDTQYF | TGTGCCAGCAGCCCGACTAGCGGGAGGAGCACAGATACGCAGTATTTT
NA | TRBJ2-5 | many | TRBV20-1 | CSASPKETQYF | TGCAGTGCTAGCCCCAAAGAGACCCAGTACTTC
NA | TRBJ2-5 | few | TRBV2 | CASRQNLETQYF | TGTGCCAGCCGACAGAACCTCGAGACCCAGTACTTC
NA | TRBJ1-5 | few | TRBV20-1 | CSARESEVRSYSNQPQHF | TGCAGTGCTAGAGAATCGGAAGTGAGGTCTTATAGCAATCAGCCCCAGCATTTT
NA | TRBJ2-4 | many | TRBV28 | CASSSRRVGGAKNIQYF | TGTGCCAGCAGTTCCAGACGGGTCGGAGGGGCCAAAAACATTCAGTACTTC
TRBD1 | TRBJ2-2 | many | TRBV24-1 | CATSDSGTGVTGELFF | TGTGCCACCAGTGACTCAGGGACAGGGGTCACCGGGGAGCTGTTTTTT
NA | TRBJ2-4 | few | TRBV18 | CASSPPVQGRGKNIQYF | TGTGCCAGCTCACCACCAGTCCAGGGAAGGGGCAAAAACATTCAGTACTTC
TRBD1 | TRBJ1-1 | many | TRBV5-1 | CASSLGGQGAYRNTEAFF | TGCGCCAGCAGCTTGGGCGGCCAGGGGGCGTATCGGAACACTGAAGCTTTCTTT
NA | TRBJ2-3 | many | TRBV4-2 | CASSQGSSQSTDTQYF | TGTGCCAGCAGCCAAGGTTCTAGCCAGAGCACAGATACGCAGTATTTT
NA | TRBJ1-1 | NA | TRBV7-3 | CASSLISETEAFF | TGTGCCAGCAGCTTAATTAGTGAGACTGAAGCTTTCTTT
NA | TRBJ1-3 | NA | TRBV20-1 | CSARGLLQGGIPSGNTIYF | TGCAGTGCTAGAGGCCTTCTACAGGGAGGGATCCCCTCTGGAAACACCATATATTTT
NA | TRBJ2-5 | many | TRBV6-5 | CASSYTRGQETQYF | TGTGCCAGCAGTTACACCAGGGGCCAAGAGACCCAGTACTTC
NA | TRBJ2-2 | few | TRBV12-5 | CASAIGVSTGELFF | TGTGCTAGTGCCATAGGGGTGAGCACCGGGGAGCTGTTTTTT
TRBD2 | TRBJ2-3 | few | TRBV7-3 | CASSSSGHSTDTQYF | TGTGCCAGCAGCTCTAGCGGACACAGCACAGATACGCAGTATTTT
TRBD2 | TRBJ2-1 | many | TRBV14 | CASSHPFGGRLGEQFF | TGTGCCAGCAGCCACCCCTTCGGCGGGAGACTCGGTGAGCAGTTCTTC
TRBD1 | TRBJ1-2 | NA | TRBV10-3 | CAISGQATNYGYTF | TGTGCCATCAGCGGACAGGCGACCAACTATGGCTACACCTTC
NA | TRBJ2-4 | NA | TRBV20-1 | CSASPTGHKNIQYF | TGCAGTGCTAGCCCCACAGGGCACAAAAACATTCAGTACTTC
TRBD1 | TRBJ1-1 | NA | TRBV15 | CATSIAGQVNTEAFF | TGTGCCACCAGCATTGCGGGACAGGTGAACACTGAAGCTTTCTTT
TRBD2 | TRBJ2-2 | NA | TRBV6-1 | CASPRRSSGRAGELFF | TGTGCCAGCCCCCGCCGATCTAGCGGGAGGGCCGGGGAGCTGTTTTTT
NA | TRBJ1-3 | many | TRBV6-6 | CASSPDGSSGNTIYF | TGTGCCAGCAGTCCGGACGGATCCTCTGGAAACACCATATATTTT
NA | TRBJ2-1 | few | TRBV28 | CASSSPDYKGQFF | TGTGCCAGCAGTTCTCCCGACTACAAAGGGCAGTTCTTC
NA | TRBJ1-2 | many | TRBV6-4 | CASSEGKGGSGYTF | TGTGCCAGCAGTGAAGGCAAGGGAGGGAGCGGCTACACCTTC
TRBD1 | TRBJ2-7 | few | TRBV20-1 | CSATQGQGVTYEQYF | TGCAGTGCTACCCAGGGACAGGGGGTCACCTACGAGCAGTACTTC